Given below is one TCR beta chain in context. What it binds is unknown. The PCR ran on 60 Vbeta and 13 Jbeta primers. The protocol was immunoSEQ multiplex PCR, while the TCRdb copy is restricted to in-frame clones and leaves out a portion. The repertoire holds around 95,000 clones, with 75% to 85% as singletons. The sample belongs to a study of cytomegalovirus exposure and HLA in healthy donors. Turning to the study itself: Unique TCRs from HLA-typed donors, about 78 million of them, were held in an early data release.

The CDR3 has 15 residues. Germline V lookup: CDR1 LNHDA, CDR2 SQIVND (reference sequence). V shed 0 bases and J shed 2 bases, with 11 bases lying between them. Findings of the study overall: The study found most TCR sequences rare, yet found some public TCRs in many donors. In all likelihood, a cluster of highly shared sequence variants was a sequencing artifact.

Sequencing was performed on PBMCs. This chain joins TRBV19 and TRBJ2-7, with D possibly TRBD1 on 7 matching bases. The receptor was derived from a man aged 25-40 years in good health and CMV-seropositive. The CDR3 protein is CASSIDRGTAYEQYF. The CDR3 DNA reads TGTGCCAGTAGTATAGATCGGGGGACAGCCTACGAGCAGTACTTC.